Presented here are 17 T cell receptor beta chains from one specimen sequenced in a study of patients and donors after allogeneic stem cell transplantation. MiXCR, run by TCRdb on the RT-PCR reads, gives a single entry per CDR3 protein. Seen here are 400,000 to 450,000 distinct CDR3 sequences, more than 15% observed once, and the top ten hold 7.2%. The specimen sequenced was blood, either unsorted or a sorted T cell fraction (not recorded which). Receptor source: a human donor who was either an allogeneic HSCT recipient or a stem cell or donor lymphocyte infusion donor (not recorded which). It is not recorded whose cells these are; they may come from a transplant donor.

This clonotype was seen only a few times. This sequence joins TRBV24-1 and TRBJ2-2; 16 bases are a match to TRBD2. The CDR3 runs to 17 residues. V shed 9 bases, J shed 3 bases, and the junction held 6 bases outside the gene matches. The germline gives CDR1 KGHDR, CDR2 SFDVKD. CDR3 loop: CATLSGTSGRDTGELFF. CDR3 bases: TGTGCCACCCTCTCCGGGACTAGCGGGAGGGACACCGGGGAGCTGTTTTTT.

This CDR3 is CASSQGGQEQYF. CDR3 DNA: TGTGCCAGCAGCCAGGGAGGACAAGAGCAGTACTTC. The chain links TRBV3-1 to TRBJ2-7; D possibly corresponds to TRBD2 (6 bases). The CDR3 length is 12 residues. The V end lost 3 bases, the J end lost 7 bases, and 10 bases lay between the germline ends. Germline CDR1 is LGHDT and CDR2 is YNNKEL (reference sequence).

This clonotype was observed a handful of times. The CDR3 spells CATSRDRPGSTDTQYF. Written as DNA, the CDR3 is TGTGCCACCAGCAGAGATCGTCCGGGAAGCACAGATACGCAGTATTTT. This sequence joins TRBV15 and TRBJ2-3, with D tentatively TRBD2 (5 bases). The CDR3 runs 16 residues. Germline V gene data show CDR1 as LNHNV and CDR2 as YYDKDF (reference sequence). Trimming removed 0 bases at V and 0 bases at J, with 10 bases between.

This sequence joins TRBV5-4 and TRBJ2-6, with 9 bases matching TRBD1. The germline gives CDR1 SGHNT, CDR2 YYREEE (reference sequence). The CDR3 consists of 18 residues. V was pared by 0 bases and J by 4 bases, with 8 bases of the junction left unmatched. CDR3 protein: CASSLGLQGAGGANVLTF. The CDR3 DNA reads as TGTGCCAGCAGCTTGGGGTTACAGGGGGCAGGCGGGGCCAACGTCCTGACTTTC.

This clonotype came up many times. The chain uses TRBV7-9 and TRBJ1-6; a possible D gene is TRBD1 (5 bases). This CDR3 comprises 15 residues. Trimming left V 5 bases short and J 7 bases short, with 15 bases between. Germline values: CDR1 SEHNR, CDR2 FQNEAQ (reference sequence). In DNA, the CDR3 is TGTGCCAGCAGCCCCAATCAGGGTTCAAATTCACCCCTCCACTTT. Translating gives CASSPNQGSNSPLHF.

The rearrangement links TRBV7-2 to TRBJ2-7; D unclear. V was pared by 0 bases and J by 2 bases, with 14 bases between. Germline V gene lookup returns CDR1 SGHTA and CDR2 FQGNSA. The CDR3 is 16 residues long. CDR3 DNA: TGTGCCAGCAGCTTAGCGATGACGGCCCGGACCTACGAGCAGTACTTC. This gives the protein CASSLAMTARTYEQYF.

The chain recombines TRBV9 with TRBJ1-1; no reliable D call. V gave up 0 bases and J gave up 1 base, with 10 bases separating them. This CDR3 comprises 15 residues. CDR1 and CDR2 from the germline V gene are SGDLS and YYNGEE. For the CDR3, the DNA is TGTGCCAGCAGCGTAGGGTGGGAGGCGAACACTGAAGCTTTCTTT. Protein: CASSVGWEANTEAFF.

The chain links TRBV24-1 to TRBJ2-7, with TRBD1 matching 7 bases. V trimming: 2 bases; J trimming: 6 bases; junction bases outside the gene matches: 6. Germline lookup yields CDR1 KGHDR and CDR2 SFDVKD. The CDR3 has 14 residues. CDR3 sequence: CATSDSLRDSEQYF. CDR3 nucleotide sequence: TGTGCCACCAGTGATTCATTAAGGGACAGCGAGCAGTACTTC.

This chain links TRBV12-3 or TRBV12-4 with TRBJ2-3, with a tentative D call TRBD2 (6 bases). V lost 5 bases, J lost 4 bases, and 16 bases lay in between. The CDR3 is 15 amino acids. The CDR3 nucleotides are TGTGCCAGCAGTCCCCTGGCGGGGAAGGCAGATACGCAGTATTTT. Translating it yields CASSPLAGKADTQYF.

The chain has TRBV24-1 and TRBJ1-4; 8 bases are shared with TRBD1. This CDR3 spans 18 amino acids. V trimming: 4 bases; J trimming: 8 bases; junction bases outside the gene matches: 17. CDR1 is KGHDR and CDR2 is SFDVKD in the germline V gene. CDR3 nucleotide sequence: TGTGCCACCAGTGACTCCGGGGACAGGCGGGCTCATGGAGAAAAACTGTTTTTT. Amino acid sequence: CATSDSGDRRAHGEKLFF.

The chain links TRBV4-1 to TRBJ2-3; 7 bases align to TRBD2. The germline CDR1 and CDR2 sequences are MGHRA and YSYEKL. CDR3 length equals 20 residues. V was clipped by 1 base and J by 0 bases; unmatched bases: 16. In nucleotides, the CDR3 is TGCGCCAGCAGCCAAGGCCCTAGCGGCCCCGGACTCCTTAGCACAGATACGCAGTATTTT. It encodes CASSQGPSGPGLLSTDTQYF.

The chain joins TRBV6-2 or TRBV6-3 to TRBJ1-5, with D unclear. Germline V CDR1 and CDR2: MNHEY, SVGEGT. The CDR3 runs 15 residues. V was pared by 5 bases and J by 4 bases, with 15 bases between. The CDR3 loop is CASSRLRRSNQPQHF. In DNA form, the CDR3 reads TGTGCCAGCAGTCGCCTGAGAAGGTCAAATCAGCCCCAGCATTTT.

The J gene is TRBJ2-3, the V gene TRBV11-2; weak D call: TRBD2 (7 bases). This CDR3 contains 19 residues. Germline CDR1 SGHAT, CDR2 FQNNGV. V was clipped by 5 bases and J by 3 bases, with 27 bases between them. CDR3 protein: CASSPSSSKLGRGTDTQYF. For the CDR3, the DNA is TGTGCCAGCAGCCCATCCTCATCAAAACTAGGGAGGGGGACAGATACGCAGTATTTT.

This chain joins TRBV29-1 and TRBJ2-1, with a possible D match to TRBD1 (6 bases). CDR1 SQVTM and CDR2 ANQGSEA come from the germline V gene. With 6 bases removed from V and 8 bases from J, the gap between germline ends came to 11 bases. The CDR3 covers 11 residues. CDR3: CSVQGEDEQFF. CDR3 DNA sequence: TGCAGCGTACAGGGTGAGGATGAGCAGTTCTTC.

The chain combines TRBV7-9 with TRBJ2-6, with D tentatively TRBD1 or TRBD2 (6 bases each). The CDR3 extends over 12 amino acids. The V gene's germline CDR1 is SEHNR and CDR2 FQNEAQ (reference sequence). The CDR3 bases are TGTGCAGGGGGGACTGGGGCCAACGTCCTGACTTTC. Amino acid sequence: CAGGTGANVLTF.

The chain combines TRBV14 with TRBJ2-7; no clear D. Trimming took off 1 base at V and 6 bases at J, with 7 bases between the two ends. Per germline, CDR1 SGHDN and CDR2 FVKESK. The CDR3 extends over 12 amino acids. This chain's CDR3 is CASSQVDGEQYF. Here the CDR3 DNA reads TGTGCCAGCAGCCAAGTGGACGGCGAGCAGTACTTC. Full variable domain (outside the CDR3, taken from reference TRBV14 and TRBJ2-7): EAGVTQFPSHSVIEKGQTVTLRCDPISGHDNLYWYRRVMGKEIKFLLHFVKESKQDESGMPNNRFLAERTGGTYSTLKVQPAELEDSGVYFCASSQVDGEQYFGPGTRLTVT.

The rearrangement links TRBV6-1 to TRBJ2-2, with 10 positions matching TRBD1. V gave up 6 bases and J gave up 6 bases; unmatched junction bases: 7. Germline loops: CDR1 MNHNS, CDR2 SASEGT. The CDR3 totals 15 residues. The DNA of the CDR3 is TGTGCCAGCAGGACATCGGACAGGGGGTCCGGGGAGCTGTTTTTT. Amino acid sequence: CASRTSDRGSGELFF.